A single sample gave rise to the 16 T cell receptor beta chains below, sequenced in a study of CD8 T cells in Susac syndrome. Reverse transcription used roughly 0.5 to 1 ug RNA and random hexamers. MiXCR, applied by TCRdb to the immunoSEQ multiplex PCR reads, yields one record per CDR3 protein. Among under 250,000 distinct CDR3 sequences listed, 85% to 95% were seen once. The sample consisted of CD4+ T cells from PBMCs. The receptors shown here come from a human donor with Susac syndrome.

The J gene is TRBJ1-1, the V gene TRBV6-6; D is possibly TRBD1 (6 bases). The CDR3 is made up of 14 amino acids. Germline V CDR1 and CDR2: MNHNY, SVGAGI (reference sequence). V was trimmed by 1 base and J by 6 bases, leaving 12 bases between them. This CDR3 is CASSYYQGRAEAFF. The DNA for the CDR3 is TGTGCCAGCAGTTACTACCAGGGGAGGGCTGAAGCTTTCTTT.

This clonotype has just one count. The J gene is TRBJ2-5, the V gene TRBV18; TRBD1 agrees at 9 bases. Germline V gene data show CDR1 as KGHSH and CDR2 as LQKENI. J was trimmed by 5 bases and V by 2 bases; bases with no gene match: 9. This CDR3 contains 16 residues. The CDR3 sequence: CASSPGYRGPEETQYF. The CDR3 DNA sequence: TGTGCCAGCTCACCAGGTTACAGGGGGCCTGAGGAGACCCAGTACTTC.

The chain employs TRBV2 and TRBJ2-2; the D gene is possibly TRBD1 (6 bases). This CDR3 has 13 amino acids. Germline-derived CDR1 and CDR2 are SNHLY and FYNNEI. Trimming cost V 4 bases and J 7 bases, with 10 bases left between them. The CDR3 loop is CASSGTEIGELFF. DNA for the CDR3: TGTGCCAGCAGTGGGACAGAGATCGGGGAGCTGTTTTTT.

The J gene is TRBJ2-5, the V gene TRBV5-1, with unresolved D. This CDR3 spans 13 amino acids. The germline V gene has CDR1 SGHRS and CDR2 YFSETQ. V dropped 4 bases and J dropped 1 base, with 8 bases sitting between them. The CDR3 DNA sequence: TGCGCCAGCAGCCCTGTAATCCAAGAGACCCAGTACTTC. Its translation is CASSPVIQETQYF.

The rearrangement uses TRBV11-2 and TRBJ2-3; D gene ambiguous. With 0 bases removed from V and 0 bases from J, the gap between germline ends came to 4 bases. The CDR3 has 14 residues. Germline lookup yields CDR1 SGHAT and CDR2 FQNNGV. DNA of the CDR3: TGTGCCAGCAGCTTAGATCTAAGCACAGATACGCAGTATTTT. The encoded protein is CASSLDLSTDTQYF.

The chain couples TRBV29-1 to TRBJ1-3, with D maybe TRBD1 (5 bases). CDR1 is SQVTM, CDR2 ANQGSEA, per germline. This CDR3 has 15 amino acids. The V end was cut by 0 bases, the J end by 2 bases, with 11 bases between. This chain's CDR3 is CSVEERWGTGNTIYF. CDR3 coding DNA: TGCAGCGTTGAAGAAAGGTGGGGGACTGGAAACACCATATATTTT.

V gene TRBV6-4 combines with J gene TRBJ2-5; 9 bases align to TRBD2. V gave up 3 bases and J gave up 4 bases; unmatched junction bases: 6. The CDR3 is made up of 15 amino acids. Germline V gene sequence: CDR1 MRHNA, CDR2 SNTAGT. The chain's CDR3 is CASSEAGGLGETQYF. Written as DNA, the CDR3 is TGTGCCAGCAGTGAAGCGGGGGGATTGGGAGAGACCCAGTACTTC.

This clonotype occurred a few times. The rearrangement uses TRBV7-2 and TRBJ2-5; unclear D gene. Germline assignment: CDR1 SGHTA and CDR2 FQGNSA. Trimming took 1 base from V and 2 from J, leaving 11 bases between them. The CDR3 runs 15 residues. The CDR3 region is CASSLDSRTQETQYF. For the CDR3, the DNA is TGTGCCAGCAGCTTAGATTCCAGAACTCAAGAGACCCAGTACTTC.

This chain connects TRBV7-9 to TRBJ1-2; TRBD1 aligns across 7 bases. Trimming at V came to 4 bases and at J to 4 bases, leaving 6 bases not matched to a gene. The CDR3 has 14 amino acids. Looked up from germline, CDR1 is SEHNR and CDR2 is FQNEAQ (reference sequence). CDR3 in amino acids: CASSSGQAPYGYTF. DNA of the CDR3: TGTGCCAGCAGCTCTGGACAGGCACCCTATGGCTACACCTTC.

This rearrangement joins TRBV4-3 to TRBJ1-6; D is ambiguous. V gave up 0 bases and J gave up 9 bases, with 6 bases separating them. Germline CDR1 and CDR2: LGHNA and YSLEER. This CDR3 comprises 13 residues. CDR3 in DNA: TGCGCCAGCAGCCAAGAGCAGATTTCACCCCTCCACTTT. It is translated as CASSQEQISPLHF.

To note about this clonotype: The junction departs from germline at one end; a sequencing error may be responsible. V is TRBV4-2 and J is TRBJ2-5; D may match TRBD1 or TRBD2 (6 bases each). CDR1 is LGHNA and CDR2 is YNFKEQ in the germline V gene. This CDR3 comprises 16 residues. Here the CDR3 DNA reads TGTGCCAGCAGCCAAGGTGGTTGGGGGGCCGAAGAAACCCAGTACTTC. This codes for CASSQGGWGAEETQYF.

The rearrangement uses TRBV4-2 and TRBJ2-5; 16 bases agree with TRBD2. The V segment lost 4 bases and the J segment 5 bases; nucleotides outside the gene matches: 10. Germline CDR1 is LGHNA and CDR2 is YNFKEQ. This CDR3 region has 18 residues. This CDR3 reads CASSPGTSGGAGHETQYF. The CDR3 DNA reads TGTGCCAGCAGCCCTGGGACTAGCGGGGGGGCCGGGCATGAGACCCAGTACTTC.

The rearrangement links TRBV4-3 to TRBJ1-4; D perhaps matches TRBD1 (5 bases). This CDR3 region has 15 residues. The germline V gene has CDR1 LGHNA and CDR2 YSLEER. V lost 3 bases and J 4 bases, leaving 12 bases between the germline ends. The CDR3 reads CASSQTQGGNEKLFF. The CDR3, as DNA: TGCGCCAGCAGCCAGACTCAGGGTGGTAATGAAAAACTGTTTTTT.

The rearrangement joins TRBV14 to TRBJ1-2, with 7 nucleotides matching TRBD1. Trimming at V came to 6 bases and at J to 7 bases, leaving 14 bases not matched to a gene. The CDR3 extends over 15 amino acids. CDR1 and CDR2 from the germline V gene are SGHDN and FVKESK. The CDR3 coding sequence is TGTGCCAGCAGACCACAGGGGAACCTCTACGGTGGCTACACCTTC. Amino acids: CASRPQGNLYGGYTF.

This chain joins TRBV5-6 and TRBJ1-1, with D hard to call. This CDR3 is 14 amino acids long. The germline V gene has CDR1 SGHDT and CDR2 YYEEEE. Deletions cut 4 bases from V and 4 bases from J, with 14 bases between. The chain's CDR3 is CASSPYSEGTEAFF. CDR3 in DNA: TGTGCCAGCAGCCCGTACTCTGAAGGCACTGAAGCTTTCTTT.

The chain recombines TRBV10-3 with TRBJ1-1; no clear D. Per the germline V gene, CDR1 is ENHRY and CDR2 is SYGVKD. This CDR3 spans 13 amino acids. V dropped 4 bases and J dropped 2 bases, with 8 bases sitting between them. The CDR3 DNA is TGTGCCATCAGTGGGCTAGCTAACACTGAAGCTTTCTTT. It encodes CAISGLANTEAFF.